This TCR beta chain was recorded in a study of regulatory T cells in long-lasting Graves disease. Time point: persistent/refractory GD, antithyroid drugs over 5 years with positive TRAb. Preparation of the TCR library used RNA extracted from PBMCs. Through Arm-PCR of CDR3 regions and iRepertoire HTBI primers, TCR beta libraries were built. TCRdb reprocessed the multiplex PCR reads via MiXCR and lists one record per CDR3 protein. The table shows 300,000 to 500,000 distinct CDR3 sequences, with around 21% occurring only once. This clonotype has at least ten counts. The antigen remains unidentified. Whole-study findings and limits: With 2,500 to 3,500 shared public clonotypes, persistent patients exceeded new patients, who shared over 950.

The CDR3 contains 15 residues. The V end lost 4 bases, the J end lost 0 bases, and 12 bases lay between the germline ends. The source of this sequence is a female donor with Graves disease. The input for sequencing was peripheral blood mononuclear cells (PBMCs), taken when the disease was refractory, from a patient treated with antithyroid drugs. The gene calls are TRBV12-3 or TRBV12-4 and TRBJ1-2; D perhaps matches TRBD1 (5 bases). The CDR3 reads CASSSLGQTNYGYTF. The CDR3 region has the DNA TGTGCCAGCAGTTCACTGGGGCAGACTAACTATGGCTACACCTTC.